This T cell receptor (beta chain) is from a study of blood T cells in healthy people across ages. The study recruited healthy Caucasian donors from Russia who were aged roughly 6 to 95. With V trimmed by 5 bases and J by 7 bases, 4 bases remained unmatched. The CDR3 sequence is 13 residues long. CDR1 is MNHNS, CDR2 SASEGT, per germline. This clonotype showed up just a few times. A second PCR of 7 to 11 cycles used a sample-barcoded 5' primer and a J-beta primer mix. TCRdb re-called the 5' RACE reads with MiXCR, one entry per CDR3 protein. The repertoire holds about 830,000 distinct CDR3 sequences, with around two thirds as singletons.

This chain joins TRBV6-1 and TRBJ2-7; 11 nucleotides agree with TRBD1. This TCR came from a man aged 25-45 years in good health. Specimen: blood. In nucleotides, the CDR3 is TGTGCCAGCAGTAGGACAGGGGGCGAAGAGCAGTACTTC. Protein product: CASSRTGGEEQYF.